This T cell receptor beta chain was identified in a study of cytomegalovirus exposure and HLA in healthy donors. Study-wide points: It was taken for granted in presence/absence analyses that sequencing depth across donors was roughly uniform. Analysis was carried out at a later point, and it linked a missense DCLRE1C variant to TCR beta V- and J-gene trimming. Cytomegalovirus-associated status was assigned to more than 150 TCR beta chains. Earlier analysis looked at TCR beta V segments, and most were productive about 87% or about 30% of the time.

Germline assignment: CDR1 SQVTM and CDR2 ANQGSEA. The CDR3 sequence is 14 residues long. J lost 7 bases, V lost 4 bases, and 9 bases had no gene match. Note on this clone: The antigen is not known.

PCR employed 60 Vbeta and 13 Jbeta primers. TCRdb keeps only in-frame clones here, not all; method: immunoSEQ multiplex PCR. The sample contains around 180,000 clones, roughly nine tenths of which appear only once. V and J are TRBV29-1 and TRBJ1-5, with 8 positions matching TRBD1. Sequencing was done on a sample of PBMCs. The receptor was derived from a girl under two years old in good health and CMV-seronegative. The CDR3 here is CSVADRGPGQPQHF. The CDR3 bases are TGCAGCGTTGCAGACAGGGGCCCTGGACAGCCCCAGCATTTT. Using reference TRBV29-1 and TRBJ1-5 for the parts outside the CDR3, the full variable domain is SAVISQKPSRDICQRGTSLTIQCQVDSQVTMMFWYRQQPGQSLTLIATANQGSEATYESGFVIDKFPISRPNLTFSTLTVSNMSPEDSSIYLCSVADRGPGQPQHFGDGTRLSIL.